This T cell receptor (beta chain) came from a study of PD-1 blockade in classical Hodgkin lymphoma. Every patient experienced relapse after autologous stem cell transplantation, and brentuximab vedotin exposure varied. Per germline, CDR1 SGHRS and CDR2 YFSETQ. The CDR3 covers 14 residues. Here immunoSEQ multiplex PCR was the method, and the copy in TCRdb shows in-frame clones only, minus some. The table includes about 66,000 clones, about two thirds detected once. The TCR was taken from a human donor with classical Hodgkin lymphoma. This chain links TRBV5-1 with TRBJ2-5, with 10 bases identical to TRBD1. The end of the DNA is better explained by TRBJ2-7, so the J call may be wrong. The sample here was peripheral blood mononuclear cells (PBMCs), taken before the second cycle of nivolumab. CDR3: CASSFGTGAYEQYF. In DNA, the CDR3 is TGCGCCAGCAGCTTTGGGACAGGGGCCTACGAGCAGTACTTC.